The source of this TCR beta chain is a study of blood T cells in healthy people across ages. This CDR3 is 15 amino acids long. Germline loops: CDR1 MDHEN, CDR2 SYDVKM. Through a sample-barcoded 5' primer and a J-beta primer mix, a second PCR was run for roughly 7 to 11 cycles. Each cDNA molecule, via a template-switch adaptor with 12 random nucleotides, was tagged. Every sample returned 2.5 million or more CDR3-containing paired-end reads. TCRdb re-derived calls from the 5' RACE reads in MiXCR, one entry per CDR3 protein. The data show roughly 1.9 million distinct CDR3 sequences, approximately 40% seen once. Worth noting for this clonotype: One end of the junction varies from germline; a read error may be responsible.

The receptor was isolated from a human donor in good health. The rearrangement joins TRBV28 to TRBJ2-2, with 8 bases fitting TRBD2. Sample: blood. The DNA for the CDR3 is TGTGCCAGCAACCCCGGGGGGGCCATTACCGGGGAGCAGTTTTTT. Its protein is CASNPGGAITGEQFF.